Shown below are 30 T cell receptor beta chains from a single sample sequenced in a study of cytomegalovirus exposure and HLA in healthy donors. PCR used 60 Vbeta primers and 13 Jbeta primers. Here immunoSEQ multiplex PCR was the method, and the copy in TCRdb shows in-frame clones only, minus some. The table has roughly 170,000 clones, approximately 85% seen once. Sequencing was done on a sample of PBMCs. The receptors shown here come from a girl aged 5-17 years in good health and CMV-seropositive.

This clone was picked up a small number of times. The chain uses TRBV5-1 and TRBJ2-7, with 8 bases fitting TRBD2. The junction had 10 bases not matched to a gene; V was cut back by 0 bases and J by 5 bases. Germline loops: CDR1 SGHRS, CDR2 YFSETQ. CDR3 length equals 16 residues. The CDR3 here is CASSLGGGYGQDEQYF. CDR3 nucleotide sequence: TGCGCCAGCAGCTTGGGCGGGGGGTATGGTCAGGACGAGCAGTACTTC.

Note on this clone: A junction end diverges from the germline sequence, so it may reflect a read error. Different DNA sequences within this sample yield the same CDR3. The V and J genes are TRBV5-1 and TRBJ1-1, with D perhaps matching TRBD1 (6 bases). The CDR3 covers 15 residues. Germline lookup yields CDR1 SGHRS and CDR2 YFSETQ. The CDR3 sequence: CASSLVGGLAAEAFF. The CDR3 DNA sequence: TGCGCCAGCAGCTTGGTCGGGGGGCTGGCTGCTGAAGCTTTCTTC.

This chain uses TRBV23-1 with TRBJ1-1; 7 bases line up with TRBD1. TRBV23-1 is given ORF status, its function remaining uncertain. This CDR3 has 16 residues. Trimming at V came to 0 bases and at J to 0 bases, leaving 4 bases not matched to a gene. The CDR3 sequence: CASSQSGTDMNTEAFF. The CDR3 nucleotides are TGCGCCAGCAGTCAATCGGGGACAGATATGAACACTGAAGCTTTCTTT.

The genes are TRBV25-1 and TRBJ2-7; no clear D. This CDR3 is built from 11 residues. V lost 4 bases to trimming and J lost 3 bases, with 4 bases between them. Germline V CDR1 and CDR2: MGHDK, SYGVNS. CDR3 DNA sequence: TGTGCCAGCAGTGCGGGCTACGAGCAGTACTTC. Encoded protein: CASSAGYEQYF.

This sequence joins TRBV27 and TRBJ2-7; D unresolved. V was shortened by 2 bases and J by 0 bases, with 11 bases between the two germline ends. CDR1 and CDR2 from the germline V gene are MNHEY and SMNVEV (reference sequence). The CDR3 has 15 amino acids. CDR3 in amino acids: CASSLAGSSSYEQYF. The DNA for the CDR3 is TGTGCCAGCAGTTTAGCAGGTTCTTCCTCCTACGAGCAGTACTTC.

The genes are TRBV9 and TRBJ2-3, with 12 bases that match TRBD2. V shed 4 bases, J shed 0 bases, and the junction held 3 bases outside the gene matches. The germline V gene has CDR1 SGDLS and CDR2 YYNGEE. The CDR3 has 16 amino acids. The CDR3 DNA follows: TGTGCCAGCAGCCACGGACTAGCGGGGAGCACAGATACGCAGTATTTT. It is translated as CASSHGLAGSTDTQYF.

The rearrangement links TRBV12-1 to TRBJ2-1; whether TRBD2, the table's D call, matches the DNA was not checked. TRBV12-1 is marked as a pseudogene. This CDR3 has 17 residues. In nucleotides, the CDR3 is TGTGCCAGCACCACTACACTAGAGCGGGGGGGTGGCAATGAGCAGTTCTTC. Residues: CASTTTLERGGGNEQFF.

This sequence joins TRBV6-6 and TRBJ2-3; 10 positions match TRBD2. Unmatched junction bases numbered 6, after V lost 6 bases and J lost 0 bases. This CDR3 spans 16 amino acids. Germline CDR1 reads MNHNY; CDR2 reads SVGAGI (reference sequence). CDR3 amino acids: CASRWGTSESTDTQYF. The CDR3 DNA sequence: TGTGCCAGCAGATGGGGGACTAGCGAAAGCACAGATACGCAGTATTTT.

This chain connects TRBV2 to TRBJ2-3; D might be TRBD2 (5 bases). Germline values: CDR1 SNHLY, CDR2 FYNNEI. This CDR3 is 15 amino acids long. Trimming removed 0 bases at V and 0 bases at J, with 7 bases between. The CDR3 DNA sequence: TGTGCCAGCAGTGAAGCCTGGACTAGCACAGATACGCAGTATTTT. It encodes CASSEAWTSTDTQYF.

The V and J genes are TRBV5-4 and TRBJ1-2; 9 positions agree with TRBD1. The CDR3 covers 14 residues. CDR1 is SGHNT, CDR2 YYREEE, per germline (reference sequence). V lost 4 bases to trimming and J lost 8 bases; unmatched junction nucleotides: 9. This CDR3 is CASSADTGGKGYTF. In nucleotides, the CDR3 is TGTGCCAGCAGCGCGGATACAGGGGGCAAGGGCTACACCTTC. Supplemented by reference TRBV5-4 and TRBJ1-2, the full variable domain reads ETGVTQSPTHLIKTRGQQVTLRCSSQSGHNTVSWYQQALGQGPQFIFQYYREEENGRGNFPPRFSGLQFPNYSSELNVNALELDDSALYLCASSADTGGKGYTFGSGTRLTVV.

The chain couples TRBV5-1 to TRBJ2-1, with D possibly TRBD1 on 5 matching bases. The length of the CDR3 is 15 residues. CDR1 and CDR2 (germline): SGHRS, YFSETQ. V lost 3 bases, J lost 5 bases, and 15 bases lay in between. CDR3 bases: TGCGCCAGCAGCTGGGCAGGGATTCCAGACAATGAGCAGTTCTTC. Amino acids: CASSWAGIPDNEQFF.

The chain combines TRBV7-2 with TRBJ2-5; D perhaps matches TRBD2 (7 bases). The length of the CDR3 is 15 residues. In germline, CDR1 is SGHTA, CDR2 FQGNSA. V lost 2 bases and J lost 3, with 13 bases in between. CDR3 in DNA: TGTGCCAGCAGCTTATTCGCGGGGGCGGAAGAGACCCAGTACTTC. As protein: CASSLFAGAEETQYF.

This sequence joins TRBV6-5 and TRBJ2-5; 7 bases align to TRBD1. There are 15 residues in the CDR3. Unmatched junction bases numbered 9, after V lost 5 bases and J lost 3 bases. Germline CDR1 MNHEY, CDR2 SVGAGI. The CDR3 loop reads CASSNGGTGEETQYF. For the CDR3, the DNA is TGTGCCAGCAGTAACGGTGGAACAGGGGAAGAGACCCAGTACTTC.

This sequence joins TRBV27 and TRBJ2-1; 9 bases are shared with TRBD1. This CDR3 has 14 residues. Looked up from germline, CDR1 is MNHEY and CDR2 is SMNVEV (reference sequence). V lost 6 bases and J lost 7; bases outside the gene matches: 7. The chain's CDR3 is CASRRTGVGNEQFF. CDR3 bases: TGTGCCAGCAGGCGGACAGGGGTTGGGAATGAGCAGTTCTTC.

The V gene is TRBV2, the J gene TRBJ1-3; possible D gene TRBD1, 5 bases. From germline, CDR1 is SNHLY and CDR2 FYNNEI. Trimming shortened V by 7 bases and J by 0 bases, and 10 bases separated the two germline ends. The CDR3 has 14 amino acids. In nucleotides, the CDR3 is TGTGCCAGCAATAGGGGCCGCTCTGGAAACACCATATATTTT. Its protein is CASNRGRSGNTIYF.

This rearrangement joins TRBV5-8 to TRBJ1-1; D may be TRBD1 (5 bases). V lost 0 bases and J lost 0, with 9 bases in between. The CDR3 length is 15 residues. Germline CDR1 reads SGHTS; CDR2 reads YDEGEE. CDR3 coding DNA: TGTGCCAGCAGCTTGGAGAGGACAATGAACACTGAAGCTTTCTTT. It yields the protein CASSLERTMNTEAFF.

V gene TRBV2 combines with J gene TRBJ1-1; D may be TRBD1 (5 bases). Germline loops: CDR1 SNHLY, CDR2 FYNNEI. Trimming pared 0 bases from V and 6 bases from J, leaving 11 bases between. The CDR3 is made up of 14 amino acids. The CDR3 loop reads CASSEAFRAAEAFF. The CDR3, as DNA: TGTGCCAGCAGTGAAGCGTTCAGGGCCGCTGAAGCTTTCTTT.

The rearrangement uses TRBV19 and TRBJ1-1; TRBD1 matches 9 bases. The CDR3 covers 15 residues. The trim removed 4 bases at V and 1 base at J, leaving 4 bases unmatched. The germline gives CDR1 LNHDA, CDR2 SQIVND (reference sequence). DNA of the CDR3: TGTGCCAGTAGTACCCTGACAGGGGGGAACACTGAAGCTTTCTTT. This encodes CASSTLTGGNTEAFF. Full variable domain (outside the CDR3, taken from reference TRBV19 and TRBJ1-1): DGGITQSPKYLFRKEGQNVTLSCEQNLNHDAMYWYRQDPGQGLRLIYYSQIVNDFQKGDIAEGYSVSREKKESFPLTVTSAQKNPTAFYLCASSTLTGGNTEAFFGQGTRLTVV.

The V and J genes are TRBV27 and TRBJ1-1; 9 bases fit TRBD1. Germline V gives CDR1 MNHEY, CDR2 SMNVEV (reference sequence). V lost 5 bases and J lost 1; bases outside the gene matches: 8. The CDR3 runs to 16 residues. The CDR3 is CASSTGGQGQNTEAFF. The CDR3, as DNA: TGTGCCAGCAGTACCGGGGGACAGGGACAGAACACTGAAGCTTTCTTT.

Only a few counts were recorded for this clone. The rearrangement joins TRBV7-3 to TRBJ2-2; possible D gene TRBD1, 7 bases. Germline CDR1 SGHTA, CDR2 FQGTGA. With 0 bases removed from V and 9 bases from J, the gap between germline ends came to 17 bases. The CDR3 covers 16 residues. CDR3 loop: CASSLTGGAGNRELFF. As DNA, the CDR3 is TGTGCCAGCAGCTTAACAGGGGGCGCGGGGAACAGGGAGCTGTTTTTT.

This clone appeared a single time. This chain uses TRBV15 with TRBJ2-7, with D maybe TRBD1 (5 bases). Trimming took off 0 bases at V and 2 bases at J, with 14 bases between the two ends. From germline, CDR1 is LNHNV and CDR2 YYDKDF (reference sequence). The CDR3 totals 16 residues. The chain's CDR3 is CATSRDRRQGTYEQYF. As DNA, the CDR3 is TGTGCCACCAGCAGAGATCGACGTCAGGGCACCTACGAGCAGTACTTC. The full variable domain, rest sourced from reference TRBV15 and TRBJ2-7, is DAMVIQNPRYQVTQFGKPVTLSCSQTLNHNVMYWYQQKSSQAPKLLFHYYDKDFNNEADTPDNFQSRRPNTSFCFLDIRSPGLGDTAMYLCATSRDRRQGTYEQYFGPGTRLTVT.

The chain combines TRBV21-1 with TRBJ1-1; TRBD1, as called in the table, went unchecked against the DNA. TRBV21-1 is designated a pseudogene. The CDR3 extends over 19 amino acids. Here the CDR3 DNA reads TGTGCCAGCAGCTCAAAGAAAGACCACAGGTCGCTGTTGGACACTGAAGCTTTCTTT. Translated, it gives CASSSKKDHRSLLDTEAFF.

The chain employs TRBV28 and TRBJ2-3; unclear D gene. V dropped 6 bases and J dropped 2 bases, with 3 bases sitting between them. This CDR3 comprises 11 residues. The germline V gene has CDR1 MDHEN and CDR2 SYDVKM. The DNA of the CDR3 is TGTGCCAGCAGCCTCACAGATACGCAGTATTTT. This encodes CASSLTDTQYF.

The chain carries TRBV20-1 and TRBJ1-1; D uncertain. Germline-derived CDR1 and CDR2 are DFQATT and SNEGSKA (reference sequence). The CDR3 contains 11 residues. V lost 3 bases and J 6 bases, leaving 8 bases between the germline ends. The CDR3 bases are TGCAGTGCTAGGGCAAATCCTGAAGCTTTCTTT. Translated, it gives CSARANPEAFF.

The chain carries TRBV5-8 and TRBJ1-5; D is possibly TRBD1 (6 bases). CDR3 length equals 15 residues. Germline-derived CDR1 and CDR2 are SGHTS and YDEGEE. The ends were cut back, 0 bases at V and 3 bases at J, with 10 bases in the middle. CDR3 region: CASSLGGTFNQPQHF. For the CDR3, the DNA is TGTGCCAGCAGCTTGGGAGGGACATTCAATCAGCCCCAGCATTTT. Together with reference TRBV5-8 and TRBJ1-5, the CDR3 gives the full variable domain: EAGVTQSPTHLIKTRGQQATLRCSPISGHTSVYWYQQALGLGLQFLLWYDEGEERNRGNFPPRFSGRQFPNYSSELNVNALELEDSALYLCASSLGGTFNQPQHFGDGTRLSIL.

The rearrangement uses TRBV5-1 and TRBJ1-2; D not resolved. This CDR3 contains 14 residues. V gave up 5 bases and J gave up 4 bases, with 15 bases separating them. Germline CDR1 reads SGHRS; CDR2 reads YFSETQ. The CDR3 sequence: CASSFEGTSYGYTF. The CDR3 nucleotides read TGCGCCAGCAGTTTTGAGGGAACGTCCTATGGCTACACCTTC.

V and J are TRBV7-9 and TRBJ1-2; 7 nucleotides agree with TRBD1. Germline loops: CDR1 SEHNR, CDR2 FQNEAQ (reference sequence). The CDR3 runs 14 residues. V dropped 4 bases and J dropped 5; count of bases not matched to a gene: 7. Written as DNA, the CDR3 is TGTGCCAGCAGCTCTAAAGACAGGGTATATGGCTACACCTTC. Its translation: CASSSKDRVYGYTF. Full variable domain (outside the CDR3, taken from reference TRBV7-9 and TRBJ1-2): DTGVSQNPRHKITKRGQNVTFRCDPISEHNRLYWYRQTLGQGPEFLTYFQNEAQLEKSRLLSDRFSAERPKGSFSTLEIQRTEQGDSAMYLCASSSKDRVYGYTFGSGTRLTVV.

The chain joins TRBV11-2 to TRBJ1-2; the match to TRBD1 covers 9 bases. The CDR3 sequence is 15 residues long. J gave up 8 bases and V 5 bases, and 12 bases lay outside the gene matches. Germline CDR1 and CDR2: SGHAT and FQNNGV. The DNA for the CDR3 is TGTGCCAGCAGCGCCCAACAGGGGGCGGGAGGCGGCTACACCTTC. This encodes CASSAQQGAGGGYTF. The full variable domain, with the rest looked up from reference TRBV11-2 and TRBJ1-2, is EAGVAQSPRYKIIEKRQSVAFWCNPISGHATLYWYQQILGQGPKLLIQFQNNGVVDDSQLPKDRFSAERLKGVDSTLKIQPAKLEDSAVYLCASSAQQGAGGGYTFGSGTRLTVV.

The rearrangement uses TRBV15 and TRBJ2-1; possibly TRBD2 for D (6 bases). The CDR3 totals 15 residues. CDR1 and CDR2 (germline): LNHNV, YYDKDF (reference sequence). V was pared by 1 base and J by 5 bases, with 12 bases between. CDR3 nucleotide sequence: TGTGCCACCAGCAGAGGGGGCGGGGATAACAATGAGCAGTTCTTC. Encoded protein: CATSRGGGDNNEQFF.

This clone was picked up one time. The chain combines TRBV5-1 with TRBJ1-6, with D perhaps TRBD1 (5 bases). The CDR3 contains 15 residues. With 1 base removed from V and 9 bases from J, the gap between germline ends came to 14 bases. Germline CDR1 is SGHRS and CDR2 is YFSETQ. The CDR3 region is CASSLSWDQGSPLHF. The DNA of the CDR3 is TGCGCCAGCAGCTTGTCATGGGATCAGGGTTCACCCCTCCACTTT.